One and the same sample provided the 10 T cell receptor beta chains below, sequenced in a study of T cells after yellow fever vaccination. A single record per CDR3 protein comes from TCRdb applying MiXCR to the 5' RACE reads. The sample lists about 25,000 distinct CDR3 sequences, 5.5% seen once, with over 9.5% in the top ten. This specimen consisted of PBMCs, either bulk or a sorted T-cell subset (CD4+, CD8+, memory, or dextramer-sorted; not recorded which), obtained 15 days after the yellow fever booster vaccination. Receptor source: a man aged 25-45 years who received the YFV17D yellow fever vaccine.

This clonotype was detected many times. The V gene is TRBV28, the J gene TRBJ2-5, with D perhaps given as TRBD1 or TRBD2 (5 bases each). Germline-derived CDR1 and CDR2 are MDHEN and SYDVKM. Trimming cost V 3 bases and J 10 bases, with 9 bases left between them. The CDR3 loop spans 11 amino acids. In DNA, the CDR3 is TGTGCCAGCAGTTTGGGACCGTTCCAGTACTTC. Its translation is CASSLGPFQYF.

This clonotype was counted ten times or more. V and J are TRBV14 and TRBJ2-3; D perhaps matches TRBD2 (5 bases). The germline V gene encodes CDR1 SGHDN and CDR2 FVKESK. V was shortened by 7 bases and J by 1 base, with 9 bases between the two germline ends. CDR3 length equals 13 residues. CDR3 amino acids: CASKDGGTDTQYF. The CDR3 DNA is TGTGCCAGCAAGGACGGGGGCACAGATACGCAGTATTTT.

The V gene is TRBV5-6, the J gene TRBJ2-7; D gene unclear. CDR3 length equals 13 residues. Deletions cut 8 bases from V and 3 bases from J, with 15 bases between. Germline V gene data show CDR1 as SGHDT and CDR2 as YYEEEE. CDR3 in DNA: TGTGCCAGGAGCCTCGGGCTTCTCTACGAGCAGTACTTC. It translates to CARSLGLLYEQYF. Together with reference TRBV5-6 and TRBJ2-7, the CDR3 gives the full variable domain: DAGVTQSPTHLIKTRGQQVTLRCSPKSGHDTVSWYQQALGQGPQFIFQYYEEEERQRGNFPDRFSGHQFPNYSSELNVNALLLGDSALYLCARSLGLLYEQYFGPGTRLTVT.

At least ten counts were recorded for this clonotype. The J gene is TRBJ2-3, the V gene TRBV7-9; TRBD1 or TRBD2 may be the D gene (6 bases each). Per the germline V gene, CDR1 is SEHNR and CDR2 is FQNEAQ (reference sequence). The V end was cut by 5 bases, the J end by 0 bases, with 15 bases between. The CDR3 covers 16 residues. CDR3 residues: CASSPGGGYSTDTQYF. The DNA for the CDR3 is TGTGCCAGCAGCCCCGGAGGGGGGTACAGCACAGATACGCAGTATTTT. The whole variable domain, filled in from reference TRBV7-9 and TRBJ2-3, reads DTGVSQNPRHKITKRGQNVTFRCDPISEHNRLYWYRQTLGQGPEFLTYFQNEAQLEKSRLLSDRFSAERPKGSFSTLEIQRTEQGDSAMYLCASSPGGGYSTDTQYFGPGTRLTVL.

Sample share makes this clonotype medium-sized. This chain joins TRBV5-1 and TRBJ1-1; perhaps TRBD1 as D (6 bases). This CDR3 is built from 15 residues. Trimming shortened V by 4 bases and J by 4 bases, and 17 bases separated the two germline ends. Germline CDR1 SGHRS, CDR2 YFSETQ. CDR3 DNA: TGCGCCAGCAGCCCCTCAAGCGGGACACTCACTGAAGCTTTCTTT. Protein sequence: CASSPSSGTLTEAFF. Full variable domain (remainder filled in from reference TRBV5-1 and TRBJ1-1): KAGVTQTPRYLIKTRGQQVTLSCSPISGHRSVSWYQQTPGQGLQFLFEYFSETQRNKGNFPGRFSGRQFSNSRSEMNVSTLELGDSALYLCASSPSSGTLTEAFFGQGTRLTVV.

This clonotype was detected ten times or more. The chain is built from TRBV3-1 and TRBJ2-7; D is undetermined. Germline V CDR1 and CDR2: LGHDT, YNNKEL (reference sequence). CDR3 size: 13 residues. V lost 4 bases, J lost 1 base, and 8 bases lay in between. The CDR3 DNA sequence: TGTGCCAGCAGCCTGGCGGTTTCCTACGAGCAGTACTTC. Translated, it gives CASSLAVSYEQYF.

In its sample, this clonotype was seen many times. The gene calls are TRBV28 and TRBJ1-5; 8 bases align to TRBD1. The CDR3 totals 16 residues. Germline V lookup: CDR1 MDHEN, CDR2 SYDVKM. The trim removed 6 bases at V and 1 base at J, leaving 8 bases unmatched. CDR3 protein: CASRNPGQGSNQPQHF. For the CDR3, the DNA is TGTGCCAGCAGGAATCCTGGACAGGGAAGCAATCAGCCCCAGCATTTT.

This clonotype was found many times. This sequence joins TRBV28 and TRBJ1-5, with D perhaps matching TRBD1 (5 bases). The germline CDR1 and CDR2 sequences are MDHEN and SYDVKM. V was shortened by 7 bases and J by 5 bases, with 12 bases between the two germline ends. The CDR3 runs to 13 residues. DNA of the CDR3: TGTGCCAGCACCTGGGGGGGGGATCAGCCCCAGCATTTT. As protein: CASTWGGDQPQHF.

This clonotype was counted many times. The chain combines TRBV15 with TRBJ2-2; 9 bases match TRBD1. Germline CDR1 is LNHNV and CDR2 is YYDKDF (reference sequence). After removal of 3 bases from V and 5 bases from J, the junction contained 4 bases not matched to a gene. This CDR3 comprises 15 residues. Written as DNA, the CDR3 is TGTGCCACCAGCAGGGCACAGGGGGCGACCGGGGAGCTGTTTTTT. Its protein is CATSRAQGATGELFF.

The chain employs TRBV3-1 and TRBJ2-3, with D possibly matching TRBD1 (6 bases). The germline V gene encodes CDR1 LGHDT and CDR2 YNNKEL (reference sequence). Trimming removed 3 bases from V and 7 bases from J, with 17 bases in between. This CDR3 has 15 amino acids. This CDR3 is CASSQQGHGTHTQYF. The CDR3, as DNA: TGTGCCAGCAGCCAGCAGGGACACGGGACACATACGCAGTATTTT.